The source of this T cell receptor beta chain is a study of blood T cell repertoires in COVID-19. Study-wide context: Italy, Spain and the United States were the sources of the convalescent and acute COVID-19 samples. Sample material is recorded as cDNA or gDNA derived from T cells, B-cell-depleted T cells, or PBMCs.

Deletions cut 5 bases from V and 1 base from J, with 12 bases between. From germline, CDR1 is SGHVS and CDR2 FQNEAQ. There are 15 residues in the CDR3. Original processing methods: Amplifying reference gene primers gave estimates of nucleated cell counts. Assay: immunoSEQ multiplex PCR; the TCRdb copy retains only in-frame clones and omits some. V, J and clone size are taken as reported in that table, and D and trimming were inferred from the DNA itself. The sample holds approximately 66,000 clones, around 87% seen once. Sample: peripheral blood. This clonotype was obtained from a man in his sixties with acute or convalescent COVID-19. This chain links TRBV7-8 with TRBJ1-5; D perhaps matches TRBD1 (6 bases). CDR3 in amino acids: CASSLMGASNQPQHF. Written as DNA, the CDR3 is TGTGCCAGCAGCCTCATGGGGGCCAGCAATCAGCCCCAGCATTTT.